The 9 T cell receptor beta chains reported below all come from one sample, sequenced in a study of cytomegalovirus exposure and HLA in healthy donors. This PCR relied on a set of 60 Vbeta primers and 13 Jbeta primers. Here immunoSEQ multiplex PCR was the method, and the copy in TCRdb shows in-frame clones only, minus some. The sample shows fewer than 150,000 clones, 15% of them seen only once. Sequencing used PBMCs. Receptor source: a woman aged 18-29 years in good health and CMV-seronegative.

The chain combines TRBV14 with TRBJ1-1; 8 nucleotides agree with TRBD1. Germline V gene sequence: CDR1 SGHDN, CDR2 FVKESK. This CDR3 is built from 14 residues. Trimming at V came to 4 bases and at J to 5 bases, leaving 6 bases not matched to a gene. The CDR3 reads CASSPDRVGTEAFF. In DNA, the CDR3 is TGTGCCAGCAGCCCGGACAGGGTGGGGACTGAAGCTTTCTTT.

This chain's CDR3 is CASSLRRGTNSPLHF. The CDR3 nucleotides are TGTGCCAGCAGTTTACGTCGGGGGACTAATTCACCCCTCCACTTT. The chain uses TRBV27 and TRBJ1-6; a weak D match, TRBD1 (5 bases). The CDR3 length is 15 residues. Trimming removed 2 bases at V and 6 bases at J, with 11 bases between. Germline assignment: CDR1 MNHEY and CDR2 SMNVEV (reference sequence).

V gene TRBV29-1 combines with J gene TRBJ2-7; no clear D gene. Germline-derived CDR1 and CDR2 are SQVTM and ANQGSEA. The CDR3 extends over 11 amino acids. Deletions cut 7 bases from V and 3 bases from J, with 10 bases between. CDR3 sequence (DNA): TGCAGCGCTGGGCCGGACTACGAGCAGTACTTC. The encoded protein is CSAGPDYEQYF.

V gene TRBV7-9 combines with J gene TRBJ2-7, with D tentatively TRBD2 (6 bases). This CDR3 has 14 residues. Germline-derived CDR1 and CDR2 are SEHNR and FQNEAQ (reference sequence). V lost 5 bases to trimming and J lost 3 bases, with 14 bases between them. CDR3 DNA sequence: TGTGCCAGCAGCCCACCTACTAGCAGCTACGAGCAGTACTTC. Amino acid sequence: CASSPPTSSYEQYF.

The chain links TRBV14 to TRBJ1-2; 7 nucleotides line up with TRBD1. Trimming removed 4 bases from V and 7 bases from J; junction bases left unmatched: 15. The length of the CDR3 is 16 residues. Looked up from germline, CDR1 is SGHDN and CDR2 is FVKESK. This CDR3 is CASSLTPRESGGGYTF. The CDR3 DNA reads TGTGCCAGCAGCCTAACACCCAGGGAGTCAGGGGGTGGCTACACCTTC.

This clone was counted between two and nine times. The CDR3 region is CASNLGGDGSPLHF. The CDR3 coding sequence is TGTGCCAGCAACCTAGGGGGGGATGGTTCACCCCTCCACTTT. V and J are TRBV7-9 and TRBJ1-6, with a tentative D call TRBD1 (6 bases). Germline CDR1 is SEHNR and CDR2 is FQNEAQ (reference sequence). V was trimmed by 7 bases and J by 9 bases, leaving 16 bases between them. The CDR3 is 14 amino acids.

The chain recombines TRBV7-6 with TRBJ2-2; TRBD1 matches at 10 bases. The CDR3 contains 15 residues. Trimming cost V 3 bases and J 7 bases; bases outside gene matches: 5. Germline CDR1 and CDR2: SGHVS and FNYEAQ. The CDR3 nucleotides read TGTGCCAGCAGCTTGGGACAGGGGCTGGGCGGGGAGCTGTTTTTT. Protein: CASSLGQGLGGELFF.

The J gene is TRBJ1-4, the V gene TRBV10-1; tentative D call: TRBD1 (6 bases). The CDR3 has 18 residues. The V and J ends lost 6 bases and 0 bases respectively, with 20 bases between them. Germline V gives CDR1 WNHNN, CDR2 SYGVQD (reference sequence). CDR3 amino acids: CASSLDSGWDATNEKLFF. In nucleotides, the CDR3 is TGCGCCAGCAGCCTGGACAGTGGTTGGGATGCAACTAATGAAAAACTGTTTTTT.

This clone occurred a few times. This chain uses TRBV7-3 with TRBJ1-1, with a tentative D call TRBD1 (5 bases). Germline CDR1 SGHTA, CDR2 FQGTGA. Trimming left V 1 base short and J 3 bases short, with 6 bases between. The CDR3 is made up of 13 amino acids. The CDR3 sequence: CASSLKTDTEAFF. CDR3 nucleotides: TGTGCCAGCAGCTTAAAGACAGACACTGAAGCTTTCTTT.